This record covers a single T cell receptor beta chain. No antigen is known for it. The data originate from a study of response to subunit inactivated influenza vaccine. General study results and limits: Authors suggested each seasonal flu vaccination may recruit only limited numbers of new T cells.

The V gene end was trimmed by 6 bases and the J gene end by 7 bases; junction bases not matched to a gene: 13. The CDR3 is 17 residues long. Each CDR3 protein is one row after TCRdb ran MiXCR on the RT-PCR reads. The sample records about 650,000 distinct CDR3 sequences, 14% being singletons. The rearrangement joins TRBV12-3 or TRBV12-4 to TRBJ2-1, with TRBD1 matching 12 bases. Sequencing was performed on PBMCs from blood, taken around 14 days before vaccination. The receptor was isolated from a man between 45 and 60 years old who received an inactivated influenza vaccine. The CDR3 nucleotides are TGTGCCAGCAGCCCCTCGGCCGGGACAGGGGGCCTTAATGAGCAGTTCTTC. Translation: CASSPSAGTGGLNEQFF.